One sample yielded the 15 T cell receptor beta chains listed below, sequenced in a study of graft-versus-host responses after intestinal transplantation. Only in-frame clones appear in the TCRdb table, and some are missing; sequencing was by immunoSEQ multiplex PCR. Found here are around 88,000 clones, 75% to 90% of them singletons; the top ten hold roughly 17%. Antigen specificity for these receptors is unknown. Sequenced here: unstimulated CD8+ T cells sorted from spleen or lymph node cells, sampled before intestinal transplant. All receptors derive from a human donor who received an intestinal transplant.

The chain is built from TRBV28 and TRBJ2-1, with 14 bases lining up with TRBD2. CDR1 and CDR2 (germline): MDHEN, SYDVKM. This CDR3 is built from 16 residues. J gave up 4 bases and V 5 bases, and 4 bases lay outside the gene matches. CDR3 region: CASSLRLAGGYNEQFF. Written as DNA, the CDR3 is TGTGCCAGCAGTCTCAGACTAGCGGGAGGGTACAATGAGCAGTTCTTC.

The rearrangement joins TRBV5-4 to TRBJ1-1; 7 bases are a match to TRBD1. Per germline, CDR1 SGHNT and CDR2 YYREEE (reference sequence). The CDR3 is 14 residues long. Germline trimming cut 5 bases from V and 2 bases from J; bases unmatched to any gene: 6. The chain's CDR3 is CASSFGTENTEAFF. The CDR3 DNA sequence: TGTGCCAGCAGTTTCGGGACAGAAAACACTGAAGCTTTCTTT. The variable domain in full, completed from reference TRBV5-4 and TRBJ1-1, reads ETGVTQSPTHLIKTRGQQVTLRCSSQSGHNTVSWYQQALGQGPQFIFQYYREEENGRGNFPPRFSGLQFPNYSSELNVNALELDDSALYLCASSFGTENTEAFFGQGTRLTVV.

The chain links TRBV7-6 to TRBJ1-2; no clear D gene. V was clipped by 2 bases and J by 8 bases, with 9 bases between them. From germline, CDR1 is SGHVS and CDR2 FNYEAQ. The CDR3 sequence is 12 residues long. In DNA form, the CDR3 reads TGTGCCAGCAGCTTAACGGGAAACGGCTACACCTTC. Protein product: CASSLTGNGYTF.

The chain carries TRBV6-1 and TRBJ2-2, with D perhaps TRBD2 (6 bases). The CDR3 length is 17 residues. V lost 1 base and J 1 base, leaving 13 bases between the germline ends. In germline, CDR1 is MNHNS, CDR2 SASEGT. DNA for the CDR3: TGTGCCAGCAGTGAAGAGGCGGACTACCTGAACACCGGGGAGCTGTTTTTT. Translating gives CASSEEADYLNTGELFF.

The CDR3 loop is CASSLGGLNYEQYF. The CDR3 nucleotides read TGTGCCAGCAGCTTAGGCGGACTCAACTACGAGCAGTACTTC. The V call is TRBV13, the J call TRBJ2-7; D is perhaps TRBD2 (5 bases). V was pared by 0 bases and J by 3 bases, with 9 bases between. Germline V gene lookup returns CDR1 PRHDT and CDR2 FYEKMQ (reference sequence). The CDR3 consists of 14 residues.

In DNA, the CDR3 is TGCAGTGCTACACGGGGGTACGAGCAGTACTTC. This gives the protein CSATRGYEQYF. The chain combines TRBV20-1 with TRBJ2-7; a weak D match, TRBD2 (6 bases). CDR3 length: 11 amino acids. The germline V gene has CDR1 DFQATT and CDR2 SNEGSKA (reference sequence). Trimming cost V 4 bases and J 4 bases, with 8 bases left between them.

The chain combines TRBV7-9 with TRBJ2-1; tentatively, D is TRBD1 (6 bases). The V end lost 5 bases, the J end lost 4 bases, and 21 bases lay between the germline ends. The CDR3 sequence is 17 residues long. Germline loops: CDR1 SEHNR, CDR2 FQNEAQ (reference sequence). CDR3 amino acids: CASSPPQGSPEYNEQFF. The CDR3 nucleotides read TGTGCCAGCAGCCCGCCCCAGGGGTCCCCCGAATACAATGAGCAGTTCTTC.

The V gene is TRBV21-1, the J gene TRBJ2-5; the D call in the table, TRBD2, was not verified against the DNA. Near its end, the DNA agrees better with TRBJ2-7, so the J call may be wrong. TRBV21-1 is labeled a pseudogene. This CDR3 spans 16 amino acids. The CDR3 nucleotides are TGTGCCAGCAGCCCGCCGACTAGCGGGAGGAAGTACGAGCAGTACTTC. It encodes CASSPPTSGRKYEQYF.

CDR3 sequence (DNA): TGTGCCAGCAGCTTAGAGAGACTAGCGACGAACACCGGGGAGCTGTTTTTT. Protein: CASSLERLATNTGELFF. The chain uses TRBV7-8 and TRBJ2-2; 8 nucleotides align to TRBD2. This CDR3 is built from 17 residues. From germline, CDR1 is SGHVS and CDR2 FQNEAQ. The trim removed 1 base at V and 0 bases at J, leaving 4 bases unmatched.

The V call is TRBV6-5, the J call TRBJ1-3, with D possibly TRBD1 on 5 matching bases. Per germline, CDR1 MNHEY and CDR2 SVGAGI. The V and J ends lost 6 bases and 2 bases respectively, with 11 bases between them. The CDR3 is 14 amino acids. The CDR3 sequence is CASSPGETGNTIYF. DNA of the CDR3: TGTGCCAGCAGCCCGGGGGAAACTGGAAACACCATATATTTT.

V usage is TRBV10-1 and J usage is TRBJ2-5; the match to TRBD2 covers 7 bases. This CDR3 has 14 amino acids. Germline V gene lookup returns CDR1 WNHNN and CDR2 SYGVQD (reference sequence). V dropped 4 bases and J dropped 1; count of bases not matched to a gene: 3. CDR3 protein: CASSVERGQETQYF. The CDR3 DNA reads TGCGCCAGCAGTGTGGAGCGGGGCCAAGAGACCCAGTACTTC.

This clone was detected a few times. This rearrangement joins TRBV11-2 to TRBJ1-2; possibly TRBD1 for D (6 bases). Germline CDR1 and CDR2: SGHAT and FQNNGV. This CDR3 comprises 16 residues. The V end lost 5 bases, the J end lost 7 bases, and 23 bases lay between the germline ends. As DNA, the CDR3 is TGTGCCAGCAGCCGGGTTATGACAACTTGGGGGGCTGGCTACACCTTC. Translated, it gives CASSRVMTTWGAGYTF. Supplemented by reference TRBV11-2 and TRBJ1-2, the full variable domain reads EAGVAQSPRYKIIEKRQSVAFWCNPISGHATLYWYQQILGQGPKLLIQFQNNGVVDDSQLPKDRFSAERLKGVDSTLKIQPAKLEDSAVYLCASSRVMTTWGAGYTFGSGTRLTVV.

V and J are TRBV5-1 and TRBJ2-6; D is ambiguous. Looked up from germline, CDR1 is SGHRS and CDR2 is YFSETQ. This CDR3 has 18 amino acids. Trimming pared 0 bases from V and 0 bases from J, leaving 13 bases between. The CDR3: CASSLVQQSISGANVLTF. The CDR3 DNA is TGCGCCAGCAGCTTGGTTCAGCAGTCTATCTCTGGGGCCAACGTCCTGACTTTC.

The chain joins TRBV4-1 to TRBJ2-2, with TRBD2 matching over 9 bases. V trimming: 0 bases; J trimming: 5 bases; junction bases outside the gene matches: 7. In germline, CDR1 is MGHRA, CDR2 YSYEKL. CDR3 length: 17 residues. The CDR3 DNA reads as TGCGCCAGCAGCCAAGATCCGGGACTAGCACCGACCGGGGAGCTGTTTTTT. This codes for CASSQDPGLAPTGELFF.

This clone was recorded once. V and J are TRBV6-1 and TRBJ1-5; D unresolved. Trimming pared 10 bases from V and 0 bases from J, leaving 16 bases between. The germline CDR1 and CDR2 sequences are MNHNS and SASEGT. This CDR3 comprises 15 residues. The DNA for the CDR3 is TGTGCCACCGGACTAACACAGAATAGCAATCAGCCCCAGCATTTT. Amino acid sequence: CATGLTQNSNQPQHF.